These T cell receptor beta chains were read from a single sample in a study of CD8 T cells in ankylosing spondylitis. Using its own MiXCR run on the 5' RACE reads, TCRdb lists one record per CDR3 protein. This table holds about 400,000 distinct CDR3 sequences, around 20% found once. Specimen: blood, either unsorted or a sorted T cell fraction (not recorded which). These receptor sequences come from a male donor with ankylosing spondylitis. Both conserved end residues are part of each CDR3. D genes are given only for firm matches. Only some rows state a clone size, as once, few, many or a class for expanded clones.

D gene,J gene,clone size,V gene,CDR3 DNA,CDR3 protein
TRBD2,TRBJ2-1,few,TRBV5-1,TGCGCCAGCAGCTGGACCTTAGCGGGAGGGCAGGACAATGAGCAGTTCTTC,CASSWTLAGGQDNEQFF
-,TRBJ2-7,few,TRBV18,TGTGCCAGCTCACCCCGCGCAACCGCGGGGACTTCTCACGAGCAGTACTTC,CASSPRATAGTSHEQYF
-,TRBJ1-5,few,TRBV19,TGTGCCAGTAGTATCCCCGCTAGCAATCAGCCCCAGCATTTT,CASSIPASNQPQHF
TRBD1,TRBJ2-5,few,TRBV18,TGTGCCAGCTCACCTGTTGCGGGACAGGGGAAGGAGACCCAGTACTTC,CASSPVAGQGKETQYF
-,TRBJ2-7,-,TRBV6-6,TGTGCCAGCAGTCATGCCCTTGCTCGCGAGCAGTACTTC,CASSHALAREQYF
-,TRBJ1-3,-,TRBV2,TGTGCCAGCAGTGAAGAGGGACTGTCTGGAAACACCATATATTTT,CASSEEGLSGNTIYF
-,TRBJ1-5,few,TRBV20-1,TGCAGTGCTAGTCGGGCAGGCGCAAGCAATCAGCCCCAGCATTTT,CSASRAGASNQPQHF
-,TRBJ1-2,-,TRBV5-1,TGCGCCAGCAGCTTGGAAACAGGAAATGGCTACACCTTC,CASSLETGNGYTF
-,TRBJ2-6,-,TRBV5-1,TGCGCCAGCAGCGCGGGCCTTTTTGGGGCCAACGTCCTGACTTTC,CASSAGLFGANVLTF
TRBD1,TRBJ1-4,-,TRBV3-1,TGTGCCAGCAGCCGTCTCGGACAGGGGGCGGGCGAAAAACTGTTTTTT,CASSRLGQGAGEKLFF
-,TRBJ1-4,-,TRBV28,TGTGCCAGCAGTTTCGGCAGCCATGAAAAACTGTTTTTT,CASSFGSHEKLFF
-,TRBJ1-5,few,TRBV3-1,TGTGCCAGCAGCCAAGAGGGGGGTCAGCCCCAGCATTTT,CASSQEGGQPQHF
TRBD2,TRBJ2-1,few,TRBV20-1,TGCAGTGCGAGGACAGGACTAGCGGGAGCCCGGGCTCCCAATGAGCAGTTCTTC,CSARTGLAGARAPNEQFF
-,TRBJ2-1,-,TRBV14,TGTGCCAGCAGCCAAGATGAGGGCCTCTGGAATGAGCAGTTCTTC,CASSQDEGLWNEQFF
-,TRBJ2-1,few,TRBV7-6,TGTGCCAGCAGCCCACCAGGGAGTGATGAGCAGTTCTTC,CASSPPGSDEQFF
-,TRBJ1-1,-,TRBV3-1,TGTGCCAGCAGCCAAGTGGGGGGGAACACTGAAGCTTTCTTT,CASSQVGGNTEAFF
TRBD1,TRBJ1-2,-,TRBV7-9,TGTGCCAGCAGCCGTGCCGGGACAGCCTCAAAGTACACCTTC,CASSRAGTASKYTF
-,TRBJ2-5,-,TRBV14,TGTGCCAGCAGCCACGAAAGAGTCTACTCTTTGGAGACCCAGTACTTC,CASSHERVYSLETQYF
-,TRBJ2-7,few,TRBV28,TGTGCCAGCAGTTTAGGGGCGTGGGGCGAGCAGTACTTC,CASSLGAWGEQYF
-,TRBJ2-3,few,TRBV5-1,TGCGCCAGCACCTCCTCCGGGACGGACCTCTCAGATACGCAGTATTTT,CASTSSGTDLSDTQYF
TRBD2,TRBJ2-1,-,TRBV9,TGTGCCAGCAGCTTCATACTGGGGACTAGCGGGAATTACAATGAGCAGTTCTTC,CASSFILGTSGNYNEQFF
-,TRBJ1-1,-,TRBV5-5,TGTGCCAGCAGCTTGGTGGGTACGGACTCCGAAGCTTTCTTT,CASSLVGTDSEAFF
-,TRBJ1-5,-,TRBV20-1,TGCAGTGCTAGGCCGGGCGCTCAGCCCCAGCATTTT,CSARPGAQPQHF
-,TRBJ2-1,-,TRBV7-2,TGTGCCAGCAGCCGAGAGACTAGATCGCCGAATGAGCAGTTCTTC,CASSRETRSPNEQFF
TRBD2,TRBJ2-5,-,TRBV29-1,TGCAGCGTCAGGGCCCCTAGCGGGAGTAAGACCCAGTACTTC,CSVRAPSGSKTQYF
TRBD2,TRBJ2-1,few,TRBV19,TGTGCCAGTAGTATTCTGGGACTAGCGGGTGGTGAGCAGTTCTTC,CASSILGLAGGEQFF
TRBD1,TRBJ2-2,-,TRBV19,TGTGCCAGTAGTATTCGGACAGGGGACACCGGGGAGCTGTTTTTT,CASSIRTGDTGELFF
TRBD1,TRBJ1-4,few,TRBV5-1,TGCGCCAGCAGCCCAGCAGGGGGGAAGAATGAAAAACTGTTTTTT,CASSPAGGKNEKLFF
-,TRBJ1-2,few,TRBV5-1,TGCGCCAGCAGCGCGGGACGGACGACTAATGGCTACACCTTC,CASSAGRTTNGYTF
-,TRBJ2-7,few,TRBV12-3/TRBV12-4,TGTGCCAGCGCCGATCCAGCGTCCTCCTACGAGCAGTACTTC,CASADPASSYEQYF
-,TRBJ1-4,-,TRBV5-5,TGTGCCAGCAGCTGGGGAGGAGGCAATGAAAAACTGTTTTTT,CASSWGGGNEKLFF
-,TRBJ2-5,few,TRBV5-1,TGCGCCAGCAGCCCCCGGGCAACGGAAGAGACCCAGTACTTC,CASSPRATEETQYF
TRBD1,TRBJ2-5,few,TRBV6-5,TGTGCCAGCAGTTCGACCGGGACAGGGCAAGAGACCCAGTACTTC,CASSSTGTGQETQYF
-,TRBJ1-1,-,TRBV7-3,TGTGCCAGCAGCCCTTATATAAGGACGCGGAATACTGGGGTCACTGAAGCTTTCTTT,CASSPYIRTRNTGVTEAFF
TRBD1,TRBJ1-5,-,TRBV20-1,TGCAGTGCTACCAACCGAGACAGGGGGGGGAATCAGCCCCAGCATTTT,CSATNRDRGGNQPQHF
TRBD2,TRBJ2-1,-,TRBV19,TGTGCCAGTAGTAGCAGGGGAAGACTAGCGGGAGTTGTGTACAATGAGCAGTTCTTC,CASSSRGRLAGVVYNEQFF
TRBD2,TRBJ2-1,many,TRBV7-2,TGTGCCAGCAGTACTAGCGGGGGCTACAATGAGCAGTTCTTC,CASSTSGGYNEQFF
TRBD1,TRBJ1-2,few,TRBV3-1,TGTGCCAGCAGCCAAAACAGGGGGTGGTATGGCTACACCTTC,CASSQNRGWYGYTF
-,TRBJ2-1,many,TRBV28,TGTGCCAGCAGAAATGACGACCACTCCTACAATGAGCAGTTCTTC,CASRNDDHSYNEQFF
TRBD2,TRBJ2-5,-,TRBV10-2,TGCGCCAGCAGTGTAGAGCGGGAGGTCGGAGAGACCCAGTACTTC,CASSVEREVGETQYF
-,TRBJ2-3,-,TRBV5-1,TGCGCCAGCAGCTTATTACAGGCTAGCACAGATACGCAGTATTTT,CASSLLQASTDTQYF
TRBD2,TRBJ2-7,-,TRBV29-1,TGCAGCGTTTCTACCGGGACTAGCGGTTACTACGAGCAGTACTTC,CSVSTGTSGYYEQYF
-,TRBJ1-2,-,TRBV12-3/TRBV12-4,TGTGCCAGCAGTACCTTTGGTGGGATCCCCTTCTATGGCTACACCTTC,CASSTFGGIPFYGYTF
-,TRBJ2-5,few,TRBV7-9,TGTGCCAGCAGCTCAACGAGTTTATCGGAGACCCAGTACTTC,CASSSTSLSETQYF
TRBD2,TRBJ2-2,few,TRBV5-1,TGCGCCAGCAGCTTGTCGGCTAGCGGGAGGGCCCCGAACACCGGGGAGCTGTTTTTT,CASSLSASGRAPNTGELFF
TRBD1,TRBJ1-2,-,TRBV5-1,TGCGCCAGCAGCTGGGTGCCAGGGGGACAGAACAATTATGGCTACACCTTC,CASSWVPGGQNNYGYTF
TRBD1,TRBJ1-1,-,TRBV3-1,TGTGCCAGCAGCCGCGCCGTGGACAGGGGAGGTGATGAAGCTTTCTTT,CASSRAVDRGGDEAFF
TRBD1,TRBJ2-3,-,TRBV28,TGTGCCAGTTGGGGACAGGGGCCAGATACGCAGTATTTT,CASWGQGPDTQYF
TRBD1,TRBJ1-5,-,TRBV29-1,TGCAGCGTTGGGGACAGGGGGGATCAGCCCCAGCATTTT,CSVGDRGDQPQHF
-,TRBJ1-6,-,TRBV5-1,TGCGCCAGCAGCTTGCGAACAGCGGATAATTCACCCCTCCACTTT,CASSLRTADNSPLHF
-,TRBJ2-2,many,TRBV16,TGTGCCAGCAGCCAATCAAAGGCCGGGGAGCTGTTTTTT,CASSQSKAGELFF
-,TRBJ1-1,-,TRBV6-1,TGTGCCAGCAGTCGGCCGACAAGATCGAACACTGAAGCTTTCTTT,CASSRPTRSNTEAFF
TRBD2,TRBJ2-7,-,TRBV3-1,TGTGCCAGCAGCCAAGGGTGGTGGCGGGAGTCAGGCGAGCAGTACTTC,CASSQGWWRESGEQYF
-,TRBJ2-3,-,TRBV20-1,TGCAGTGGGCAGGGGCCACAAGATACGCAGTATTTT,CSGQGPQDTQYF
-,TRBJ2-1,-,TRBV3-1,TGTGCCAGCAGCCAAGAAGGGGGGAGGGTCTACAATGAGCAGTTCTTC,CASSQEGGRVYNEQFF
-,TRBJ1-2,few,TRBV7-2,TGTGCCAGCAGCGCCGACAGGATGTTTGGCTACACCTTC,CASSADRMFGYTF
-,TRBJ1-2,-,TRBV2,TGTGCCAGCACCGATGAAGATCGGGTTTATGGCTACACCTTC,CASTDEDRVYGYTF
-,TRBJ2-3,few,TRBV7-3,TGTGCCAGCAGCTTATATGGTAGTCTCGATACGCAGTATTTT,CASSLYGSLDTQYF
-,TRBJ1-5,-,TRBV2,TGTGCCAGCAGTGGGACCGGGACACAAAGAAATCAGCCCCAGCATTTT,CASSGTGTQRNQPQHF